This T cell receptor beta chain is from a study of early T cells in non-severe SARS-CoV-2 infection. Background on the study: Chains were unpaired, as sequencing was done on bulk RNA from unsorted whole blood.

This clonotype was counted ten times or more. The antigen is undetermined. General observations from the study: The VDJdb matching leaned toward anti-spike CD8 responses and overlooked private and CD4 specificities.

V lost 5 bases and J 0 bases, leaving 7 bases between the germline ends. The CDR3 sequence is 13 residues long. Germline lookup yields CDR1 SGHTA and CDR2 FQGTGA. Attachment of unique molecular identifiers was made to individual cDNA molecules. TCRdb reprocessed the 5' RACE reads with MiXCR, giving one entry per CDR3 protein. In the table there are 85,000 to 100,000 distinct CDR3 sequences, roughly 11% of which are singletons. Sequencing used whole blood, obtained at baseline. The sequence was collected from an adult who was a healthcare worker with PCR-confirmed SARS-CoV-2 infection or an uninfected control (not recorded which). The rearrangement uses TRBV7-3 and TRBJ2-5, with a tentative D call TRBD2 (6 bases). The chain's CDR3 is CASSRDYQETQYF. The CDR3 nucleotides are TGTGCCAGCAGCCGGGACTACCAAGAGACCCAGTACTTC.